The present T cell receptor beta chain was sequenced within a study of blood T cell repertoires in COVID-19. Overall study: Sample material is recorded as cDNA or gDNA derived from T cells, B-cell-depleted T cells, or PBMCs.

Authors' methods: Estimation of nucleated cell counts was performed using reference gene primer amplification. The data were produced by immunoSEQ multiplex PCR, yet TCRdb's version contains in-frame clones alone and is incomplete. V, J and clone size were drawn from that table, and D and trimming were deduced from the DNA. The sample includes about 170,000 clones, about 85% seen only once; the top ten take 3% to 3.5%. Trimming removed 0 bases from V and 0 bases from J; junction bases left unmatched: 18. CDR3 length: 22 amino acids. Germline CDR1 reads LGHNT; CDR2 reads FRNRAP. The chain combines TRBV12-5 with TRBJ2-1; 9 bases line up with TRBD2. The receptor was isolated from a human donor with acute or convalescent COVID-19. The donor label of this sample is uncertain. The sequenced sample was peripheral blood. CDR3: CASGLVPGFGGAGGSSYNEQFF. The CDR3 DNA sequence: TGTGCTAGTGGTTTGGTACCAGGTTTTGGGGGGGCGGGGGGGAGCTCCTACAATGAGCAGTTCTTC.